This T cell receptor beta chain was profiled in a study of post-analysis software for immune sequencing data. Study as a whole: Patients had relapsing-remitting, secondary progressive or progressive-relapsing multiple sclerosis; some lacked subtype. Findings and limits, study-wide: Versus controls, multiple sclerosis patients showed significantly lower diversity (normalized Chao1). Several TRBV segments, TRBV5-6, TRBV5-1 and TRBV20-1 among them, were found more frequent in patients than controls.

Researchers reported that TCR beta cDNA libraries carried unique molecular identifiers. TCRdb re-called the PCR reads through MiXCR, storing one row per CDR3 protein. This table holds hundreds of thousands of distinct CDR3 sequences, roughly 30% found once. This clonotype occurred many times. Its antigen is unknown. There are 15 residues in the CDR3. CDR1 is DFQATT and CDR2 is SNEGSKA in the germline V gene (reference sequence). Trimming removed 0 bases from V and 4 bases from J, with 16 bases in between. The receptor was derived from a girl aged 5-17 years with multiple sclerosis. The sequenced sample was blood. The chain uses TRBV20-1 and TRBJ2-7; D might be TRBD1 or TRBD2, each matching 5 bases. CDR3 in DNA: TGCAGTGCTAGAGATTGGGCAGGGACCGGTTACGAGCAGTACTTC. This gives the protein CSARDWAGTGYEQYF.